This is a list of T cell receptor beta chains from one sample in a study of blood T cell repertoires in COVID-19. Assay used: immunoSEQ multiplex PCR; TCRdb lists only in-frame clones, some missing. This sample has about 290,000 clones, with about 82% found just once. Sequencing input: peripheral blood. These receptors all come from a woman in her fifties or sixties with active or convalescent COVID-19. Each CDR3 is given with its conserved first and last residue. A D gene is named only where the DNA matches it firmly. Only part of the rows carry a size: once, few, many, or a class if the clone is expanded.

TRBJ2-3 . TRBD1 TRBV19 TGTGCCAGTAGCCCCCTCCTTACGACAGGGGTGAGGAATACGCAGTATTTT CASSPLLTTGVRNTQYF
TRBJ2-1 . TRBD2 TRBV28 TGTGCCAGCATGGGACTAGCGGGAAAGTCCTACAATGAGCAGTTCTTC CASMGLAGKSYNEQFF
TRBJ2-3 . TRBD2 TRBV7-9 TGTGCCAGCAGCCCTCGACTAGCGGTGAGCACAGATACGCAGTATTTT CASSPRLAVSTDTQYF
TRBJ1-1 . . TRBV7-2 TGTGCCAGCAGCTTAGGGGGCCAGATGACGAACACTGAAGCTTTCTTT CASSLGGQMTNTEAFF
TRBJ2-4 . TRBD2 TRBV5-6 TGTGCCAGCAGCTTCCTAGCGGGGGGAAACAGGGGAAACATTCAGTACTTC CASSFLAGGNRGNIQYF
TRBJ1-1 . . TRBV11-2 TGTGCCAGCAGAAAGACAGCGGGCACTGAAGCTTTCTTT CASRKTAGTEAFF
TRBJ2-5 once TRBD1 TRBV4-1 TGCGCCAGCAGCCAATCCGGCGACAGGGCCCAGTACTTC CASSQSGDRAQYF
TRBJ2-1 once . TRBV5-1 TGCGCCAGCAGGGAGGGGTCCTACAATGAGCAGTTCTTC CASREGSYNEQFF
TRBJ2-1 . . TRBV18 TGTGCCAGCACGGGGGGCGGTAGCTCCTACAATGAGCAGTTCTTC CASTGGGSSYNEQFF
TRBJ2-7 . TRBD1 TRBV28 TGTGCCAGCAGTTCCGAGCGGGACAGGGGCTACGAGCAGTACTTC CASSSERDRGYEQYF
TRBJ1-5 . . TRBV6-4 TGTGCCAGCACCCCCGAGGCCTCTCCCTTTTTTGAGCCCCAGCATTTT CASTPEASPFFEPQHF
TRBJ2-3 . . TRBV27 TGTGCCAGCAGTCACACCAGCACAGATACGCAGTATTTT CASSHTSTDTQYF
TRBJ1-4 . TRBD1 TRBV7-9 TGTGCCAGCAGCCCGCCGGGACAGGGGGGGGGCGAAAAACTGTTTTTT CASSPPGQGGGEKLFF
TRBJ1-5 . . TRBV29-1 TGCAGCGTGAGGACAGCAAATCAGCCCCAGCATTTT CSVRTANQPQHF
TRBJ2-2 . TRBD1 TRBV7-9 TGTGCCAGCAGCTTAGGACAGGGTATGGCCGGGGAGCTGTTTTTT CASSLGQGMAGELFF
TRBJ2-5 . . TRBV3-1/TRBV3-2 TGTGCCAGCAGCTCGTGGGACTTCCAAGAGACCCAGTACTTC CASSSWDFQETQYF
TRBJ2-5 . TRBD1 TRBV18 TGTGCCAGCTCACCAACAGGGGGCGAAGAGACCCAGTACTTC CASSPTGGEETQYF
TRBJ2-3 . TRBD2 TRBV4-1 TGCGCCAGCAGCCAAGGGGTAGCGGGTGCTGATACGCAGTATTTT CASSQGVAGADTQYF
TRBJ1-4 . . TRBV7-8 TGTGCCAGCAGCTTTGCAGGGGCGTTTACTAATGAAAAACTGTTTTTT CASSFAGAFTNEKLFF
TRBJ2-2 once . TRBV4-1 TGCGCCAGCAGCCAAGTACGAGGTAGCCTGGGGGAGCTGTTTTTT CASSQVRGSLGELFF
TRBJ1-5 . . TRBV20-1 TGCAGTGCTAGTAGAGGGAGCAATCAGCCCCAGCATTTT CSASRGSNQPQHF
TRBJ1-6 . . TRBV12-3/TRBV12-4 TGTGCCAGCAGTTTAGGGGGGGTACCCCTCCACTTT CASSLGGVPLHF
TRBJ2-5 . . TRBV15 TGTGCCACCAGCAGAGATCCATTAGCGGCGGCGTACCAAGAGACCCAGTACTTC CATSRDPLAAAYQETQYF
TRBJ2-7 . . TRBV14 TGTGCCAGCAGCCAAGACCCGACAGGATACGAGCAGTACTTC CASSQDPTGYEQYF
TRBJ2-1 . TRBD1 TRBV18 TGTGCCAGCTCACCAGGGACAGGGACCTACAATGAGCAGTTCTTC CASSPGTGTYNEQFF
TRBJ2-1 . TRBD1 TRBV3-1/TRBV3-2 TGTGCCAGCAGCCCAGCCCGGACAGGGTTCGATGAGCAGTTCTTC CASSPARTGFDEQFF
TRBJ2-1 . TRBD2 TRBV27 TGTGCCAGCAGTTTCCTGACTAGCGGGAGCCTCGGTGAGCAGTTCTTC CASSFLTSGSLGEQFF
TRBJ2-3 . TRBD2 TRBV15 TGTGCCACCAGGATCGGGACTAGCGGGAGTTGGGATACGCAGTATTTT CATRIGTSGSWDTQYF
TRBJ1-1 few . TRBV5-1 TGCGCCAGCAGCTTTACAGGGATGAACACTGAAGCTTTCTTT CASSFTGMNTEAFF
TRBJ2-1 . TRBD2 TRBV15 TGTGCCACCAGCAGAGATTCTTCTAGCGGGAGAGCCAATGAGCAGTTCTTC CATSRDSSSGRANEQFF
TRBJ1-2 . . TRBV7-9 TGTGCCAGCAGCTTAGCCCCTTTGAACTATGGCTACACCTTC CASSLAPLNYGYTF
TRBJ2-2 . . TRBV18 TGTGCCAGCTCACCACAAGAGATATTCACCGGGGAGCTGTTTTTT CASSPQEIFTGELFF
TRBJ1-1 many . TRBV27 TGTGCCAGCAGTTCCCAGGGCTGGGACACTGAAGCTTTCTTT CASSSQGWDTEAFF
TRBJ1-2 many . TRBV6-5 TGTGCCAGCAGTTACTCGAGGTCGGGCAGCGGTGGCTACACCTTC CASSYSRSGSGGYTF
TRBJ2-1 once TRBD2 TRBV6-6 TGTGCCAGCGCTCCGGGGCGCGGGAGGAATGAGCAGTTCTTC CASAPGRGRNEQFF
TRBJ1-3 . . TRBV15 TGTGCCACCAGCAGAGATCCGGGGAGCTCTGGAAACACCATATATTTT CATSRDPGSSGNTIYF
TRBJ1-2 . TRBD1 TRBV27 TGTGCCAGCCGTGCTTCCGGGACAGGGAACTATGGCTACACCTTC CASRASGTGNYGYTF
TRBJ2-1 . . TRBV19 TGTGCCAGTAGGACAGGACACAATGAGCAGTTCTTC CASRTGHNEQFF
TRBJ1-1 . TRBD1 TRBV30 TGTGCCTGGATGGACAGGGTGGGAACTGAAGCTTTCTTT CAWMDRVGTEAFF
TRBJ1-3 . . TRBV2 TGTGCCAGCAGTCCCCTGGGGGGGGATTCTGGAAACACCATATATTTT CASSPLGGDSGNTIYF
TRBJ2-2 . . TRBV11-1 TGTGCCAGCAGCTTTACGGGGGCCGGGGAGCTGTTTTTT CASSFTGAGELFF
TRBJ2-7 . . TRBV28 TGTGCCAGCAGTTTAGGGGGGGGGCTGTACGAGCAGTACTTC CASSLGGGLYEQYF
TRBJ2-3 . . TRBV5-6 TGTGCCAGCAGCTCGCCGGGACTTCGCGTCACAGATACGCAGTATTTT CASSSPGLRVTDTQYF